The source of this TCR beta chain is a study of shared clonotypes between healthy human individuals. Background on the study: Donors were a couple of women and a few men aged 18 to 49. Each donor had three CD4 naive, three CD4 memory, two CD8 naive and one CD8 memory plate.

None of the donors, who were healthy HIV-negative adults, had recently had acute infections or vaccinations. Investigators divided CD4+ cells into CD45RA+ naive and CD45RA-negative memory subsets. CDR3 length: 15 residues. Trimming took off 3 bases at V and 0 bases at J, with 9 bases between the two ends. Germline CDR1 KGHSH, CDR2 LQKENI. The table came from immunoSEQ multiplex PCR; TCRdb's copy has only in-frame clones and leaves some out. The sample has millions of clones, approximately 93% seen once; the top ten hold approximately 0.4%. This sequence originates from a young man in good health. Some clones in this sample may be carry-over from other donors' samples. The chain combines TRBV18 with TRBJ1-3; D is undetermined. Sequencing was carried out using naive CD4+ T cells from PBMCs. Regarding subset: CD45RA+ positively selected. The chain's CDR3 is CASSPTKGSGNTIYF. The CDR3 DNA follows: TGTGCCAGCTCACCGACTAAGGGCTCTGGAAACACCATATATTTT.